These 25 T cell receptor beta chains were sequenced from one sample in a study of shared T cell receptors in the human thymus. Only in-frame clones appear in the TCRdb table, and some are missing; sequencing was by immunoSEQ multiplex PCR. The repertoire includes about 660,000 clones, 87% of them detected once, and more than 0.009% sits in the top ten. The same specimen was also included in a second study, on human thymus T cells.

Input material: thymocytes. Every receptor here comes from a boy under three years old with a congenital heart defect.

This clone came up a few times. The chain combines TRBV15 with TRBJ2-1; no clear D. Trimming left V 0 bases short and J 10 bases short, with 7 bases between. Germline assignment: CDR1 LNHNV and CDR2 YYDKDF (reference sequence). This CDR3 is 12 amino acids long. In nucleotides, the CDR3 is TGTGCCACCAGCAGAGAGGTGCGCGAGCAGTTCTTC. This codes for CATSREVREQFF.

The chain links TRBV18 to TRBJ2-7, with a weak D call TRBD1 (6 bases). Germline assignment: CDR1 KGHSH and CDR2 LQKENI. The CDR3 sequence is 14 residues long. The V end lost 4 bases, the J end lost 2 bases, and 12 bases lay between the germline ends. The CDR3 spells CASSQTTGTYEQYF. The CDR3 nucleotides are TGTGCCAGCTCACAAACGACAGGTACCTACGAGCAGTACTTC.

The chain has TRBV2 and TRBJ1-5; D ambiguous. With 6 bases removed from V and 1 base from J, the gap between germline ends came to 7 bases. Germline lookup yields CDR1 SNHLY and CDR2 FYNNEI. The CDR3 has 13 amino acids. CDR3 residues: CASSSASNQPQHF. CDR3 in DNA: TGTGCCAGCAGCTCAGCGAGCAATCAGCCCCAGCATTTT.

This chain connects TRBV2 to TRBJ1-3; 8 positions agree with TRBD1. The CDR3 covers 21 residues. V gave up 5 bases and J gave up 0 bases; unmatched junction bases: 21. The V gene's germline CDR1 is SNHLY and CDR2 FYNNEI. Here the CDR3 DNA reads TGTGCCAGCAGTACCCGGACAGGGAGTATATTTTTCGGCCGCTCTGGAAACACCATATATTTT. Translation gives CASSTRTGSIFFGRSGNTIYF.

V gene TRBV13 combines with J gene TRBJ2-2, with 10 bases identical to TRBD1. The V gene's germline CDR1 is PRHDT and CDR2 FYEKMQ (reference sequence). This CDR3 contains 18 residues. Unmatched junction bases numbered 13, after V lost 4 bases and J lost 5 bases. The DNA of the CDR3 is TGTGCCAGCAGCTCACTAGGCCCGGGACAGGGGATAACCGGGGAGCTGTTTTTT. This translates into CASSSLGPGQGITGELFF.

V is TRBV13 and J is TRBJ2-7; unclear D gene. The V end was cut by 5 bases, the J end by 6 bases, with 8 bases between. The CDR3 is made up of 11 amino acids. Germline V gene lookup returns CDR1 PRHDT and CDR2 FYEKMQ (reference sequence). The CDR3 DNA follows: TGTGCCAGCAGCCCCCAATCCGAGCAGTACTTC. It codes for CASSPQSEQYF.

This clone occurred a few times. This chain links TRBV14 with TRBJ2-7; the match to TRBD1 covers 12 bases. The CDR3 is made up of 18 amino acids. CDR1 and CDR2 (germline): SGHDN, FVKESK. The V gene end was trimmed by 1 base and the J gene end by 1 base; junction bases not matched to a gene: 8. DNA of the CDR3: TGTGCCAGCAGCCAAGCGGGACAGGGGGCGACTATTTCCTACGAGCAGTACTTC. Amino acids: CASSQAGQGATISYEQYF.

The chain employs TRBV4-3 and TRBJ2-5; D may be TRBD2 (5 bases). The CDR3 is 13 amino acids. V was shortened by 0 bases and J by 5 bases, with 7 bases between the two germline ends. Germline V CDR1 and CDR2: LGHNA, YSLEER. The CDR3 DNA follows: TGCGCCAGCAGCCAAGATGAGGGCGAGACCCAGTACTTC. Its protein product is CASSQDEGETQYF.

For the CDR3, the DNA is TGTGCCAGCAGCTTGGCGGCAGGGGTCCCTGAGTCACCCCTCCACTTT. This codes for CASSLAAGVPESPLHF. The chain joins TRBV5-4 to TRBJ1-6, with D maybe TRBD1 (6 bases). Germline CDR1 SGHNT, CDR2 YYREEE (reference sequence). The CDR3 totals 16 residues. V was clipped by 0 bases and J by 10 bases, with 17 bases between them.

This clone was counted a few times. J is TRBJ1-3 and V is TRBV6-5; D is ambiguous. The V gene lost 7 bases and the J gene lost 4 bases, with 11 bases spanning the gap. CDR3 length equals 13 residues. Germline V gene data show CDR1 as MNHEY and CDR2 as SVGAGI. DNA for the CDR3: TGTGCCAGCACCCCCCATCCCGGAAACACCATATATTTT. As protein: CASTPHPGNTIYF.

The CDR3 is CASSEVISMRTQYF. CDR3 DNA sequence: TGTGCCAGCAGTGAAGTCATATCTATGAGGACCCAGTACTTC. This chain links TRBV6-1 with TRBJ2-5; D remains unclear. Germline V gene lookup returns CDR1 MNHNS and CDR2 SASEGT. The CDR3 runs 14 residues. Trimming stripped 1 base from V and 7 bases from J, with 13 bases between.

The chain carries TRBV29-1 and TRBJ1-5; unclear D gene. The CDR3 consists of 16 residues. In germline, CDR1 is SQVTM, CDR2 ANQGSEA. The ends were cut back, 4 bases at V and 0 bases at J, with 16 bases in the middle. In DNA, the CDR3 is TGCAGCGTTGGGGAGGGCCCCCTTTATAGCAATCAGCCCCAGCATTTT. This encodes CSVGEGPLYSNQPQHF.

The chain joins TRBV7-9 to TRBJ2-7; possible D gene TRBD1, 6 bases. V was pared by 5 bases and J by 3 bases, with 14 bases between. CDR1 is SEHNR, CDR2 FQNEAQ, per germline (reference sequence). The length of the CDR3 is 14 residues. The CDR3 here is CASSTYRENYEQYF. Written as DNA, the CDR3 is TGTGCCAGCAGCACCTACAGGGAGAACTACGAGCAGTACTTC.

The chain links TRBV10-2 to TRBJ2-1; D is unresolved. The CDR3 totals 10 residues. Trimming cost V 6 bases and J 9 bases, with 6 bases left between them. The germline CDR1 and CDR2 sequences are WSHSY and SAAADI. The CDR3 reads CASRAIEQFF. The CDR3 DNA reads TGCGCCAGCAGAGCCATTGAGCAGTTCTTC.

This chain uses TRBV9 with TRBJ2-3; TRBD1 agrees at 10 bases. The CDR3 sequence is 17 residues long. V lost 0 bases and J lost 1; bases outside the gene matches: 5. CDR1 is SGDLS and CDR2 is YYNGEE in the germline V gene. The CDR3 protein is CASSVGQGAKGTDTQYF. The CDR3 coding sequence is TGTGCCAGCAGCGTAGGACAGGGGGCGAAAGGCACAGATACGCAGTATTTT.

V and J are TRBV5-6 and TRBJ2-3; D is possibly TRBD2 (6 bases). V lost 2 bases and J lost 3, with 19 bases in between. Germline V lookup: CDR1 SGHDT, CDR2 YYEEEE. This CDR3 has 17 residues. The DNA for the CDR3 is TGTGCCAGCAGCTTAGGATATGGGGGGATATTAACAGATACGCAGTATTTT. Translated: CASSLGYGGILTDTQYF.

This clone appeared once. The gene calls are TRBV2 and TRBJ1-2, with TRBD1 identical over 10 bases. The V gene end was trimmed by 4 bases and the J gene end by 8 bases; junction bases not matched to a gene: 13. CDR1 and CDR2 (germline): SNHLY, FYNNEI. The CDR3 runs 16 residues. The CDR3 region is CASSAPGTGDSEGYTF. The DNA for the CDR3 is TGTGCCAGCAGTGCGCCAGGGACAGGGGATTCGGAAGGCTACACCTTC.

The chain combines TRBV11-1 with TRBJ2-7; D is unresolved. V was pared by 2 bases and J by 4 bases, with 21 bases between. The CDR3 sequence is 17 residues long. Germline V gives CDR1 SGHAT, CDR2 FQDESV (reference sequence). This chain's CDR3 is CASSLKSGGTGGYEQYF. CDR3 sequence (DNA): TGTGCCAGCAGCTTAAAGTCGGGTGGCACCGGTGGGTACGAGCAGTACTTC.

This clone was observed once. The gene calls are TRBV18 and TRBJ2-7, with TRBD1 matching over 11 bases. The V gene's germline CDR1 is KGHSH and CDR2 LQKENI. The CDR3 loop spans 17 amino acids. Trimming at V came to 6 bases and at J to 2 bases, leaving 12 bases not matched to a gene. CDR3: CASSPTVRTGGPYEQYF. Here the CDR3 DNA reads TGTGCCAGCTCTCCCACCGTCCGGACAGGGGGCCCCTACGAGCAGTACTTC. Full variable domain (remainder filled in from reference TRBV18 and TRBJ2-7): NAGVMQNPRHLVRRRGQEARLRCSPMKGHSHVYWYRQLPEEGLKFMVYLQKENIIDESGMPKERFSAEFPKEGPSILRIQQVVRGDSAAYFCASSPTVRTGGPYEQYFGPGTRLTVT.

The CDR3, as DNA: TGTGCCAGCAGTACCCGGGACAGTAGGACAGATACGCAGTATTTT. It encodes CASSTRDSRTDTQYF. The chain is built from TRBV6-6 and TRBJ2-3; 7 bases agree with TRBD1. Germline CDR1 and CDR2: MNHNY and SVGAGI (reference sequence). The CDR3 sequence is 15 residues long. With 5 bases clipped from V and 3 bases from J, the junction kept 8 bases outside the gene matches.

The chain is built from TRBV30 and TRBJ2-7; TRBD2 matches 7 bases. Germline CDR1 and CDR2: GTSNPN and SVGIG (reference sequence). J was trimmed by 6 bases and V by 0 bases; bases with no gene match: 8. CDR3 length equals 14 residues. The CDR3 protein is CAWSVKRGSAEQYF. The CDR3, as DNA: TGTGCCTGGAGTGTCAAGCGGGGATCGGCCGAGCAGTACTTC.

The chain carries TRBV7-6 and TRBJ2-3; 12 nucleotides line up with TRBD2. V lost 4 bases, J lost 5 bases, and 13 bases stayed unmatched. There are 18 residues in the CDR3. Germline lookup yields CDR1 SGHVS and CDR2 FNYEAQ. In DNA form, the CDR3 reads TGTGCCAGCAGCTCACGACTAGCGGGAGTCCTCAGGAGAGATACGCAGTATTTT. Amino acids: CASSSRLAGVLRRDTQYF.

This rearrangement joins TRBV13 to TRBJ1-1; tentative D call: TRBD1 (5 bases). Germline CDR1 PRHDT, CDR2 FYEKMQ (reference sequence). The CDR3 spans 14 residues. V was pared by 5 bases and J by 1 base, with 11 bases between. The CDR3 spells CASSGRTKNTEAFF. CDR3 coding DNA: TGTGCCAGCAGCGGCCGGACAAAGAACACTGAAGCTTTCTTT.

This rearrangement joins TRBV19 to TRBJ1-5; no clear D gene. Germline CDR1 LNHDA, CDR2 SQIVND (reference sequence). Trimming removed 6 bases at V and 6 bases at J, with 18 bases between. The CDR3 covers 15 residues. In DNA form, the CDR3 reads TGTGCCAGTAGCGGTGACACCGCGATGCTTCAGCCCCAGCATTTT. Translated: CASSGDTAMLQPQHF.

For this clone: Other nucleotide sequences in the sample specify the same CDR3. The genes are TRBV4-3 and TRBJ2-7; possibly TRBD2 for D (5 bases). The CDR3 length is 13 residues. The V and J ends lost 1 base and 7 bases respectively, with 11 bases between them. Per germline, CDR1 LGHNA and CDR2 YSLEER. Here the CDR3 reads CASSQGGALEQYF. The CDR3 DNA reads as TGCGCCAGCAGCCAAGGGGGAGCCCTGGAGCAGTACTTC.